Presented here are 26 T cell receptor beta chains from one specimen sequenced in a study of CXCR3-negative and CXCR3-positive naive CD8 T cells. It was by 5' RACE with UMI labels that the TRB cDNA libraries were prepared. For each CDR3 protein, TCRdb gives one entry from its re-call of the 5' RACE reads, without DNA. Here the sample table reports over 100,000 distinct CDR3 sequences. Sequencing was carried out using naive CXCR3- CD8+ T cells from blood. Subset specified: CD45RO-CCR7+CD27+CD95- naive CD8+ T cells lacking CXCR3 (TNR3-). These TCRs come from a human donor in good health. Some clones in this sample may be carry-over from other donors' samples.

The chain employs TRBV6-2 or TRBV6-3 and TRBJ1-5. Germline V gene data show CDR1 as MNHEY and CDR2 as SVGEGT. The CDR3 contains 13 residues. The CDR3 here is CASSYSENQPQHF.

V gene TRBV28 combines with J gene TRBJ2-2; TCRdb designates TRBD1, a call that cannot be tested without DNA. The germline V gene encodes CDR1 MDHEN and CDR2 SYDVKM. This CDR3 comprises 17 residues. CDR3 in amino acids: CASSQIWTGSNTGELFF.

The chain combines TRBV6-5 with TRBJ1-5; the D gene TCRdb calls, TRBD1, cannot be checked with no DNA. Germline lookup yields CDR1 MNHEY and CDR2 SVGAGI. This CDR3 has 14 residues. This CDR3 reads CASSFTGLNQPQHF.

V usage is TRBV20-1 and J usage is TRBJ2-3; TCRdb lists TRBD2, though no DNA is available to test this call. The V gene's germline CDR1 is DFQATT and CDR2 SNEGSKA (reference sequence). CDR3 size: 18 residues. The CDR3 region is CSAIGPRGTSGSTDTQYF.

The chain links TRBV28 to TRBJ2-7; the D call from TCRdb, TRBD1, cannot be confirmed without DNA. The germline CDR1 and CDR2 sequences are MDHEN and SYDVKM. The CDR3 is 12 residues long. The CDR3 region is CASTSGIREQYF.

This chain joins TRBV27 and TRBJ2-7; lacking DNA, the TRBD2 call made by TCRdb goes unchecked. The CDR3 is made up of 16 amino acids. Per the germline V gene, CDR1 is MNHEY and CDR2 is SMNVEV (reference sequence). The CDR3 loop reads CAISRGVSGGAYEQYF.

The chain couples TRBV7-9 to TRBJ2-7. CDR3 size: 13 residues. Per the germline V gene, CDR1 is SEHNR and CDR2 is FQNEAQ (reference sequence). The CDR3 sequence: CASSLPRAYEQYF.

This rearrangement joins TRBV4-1 to TRBJ2-7; TCRdb lists TRBD1, though no DNA is available to test this call. Germline CDR1 MGHRA, CDR2 YSYEKL. The length of the CDR3 is 13 residues. The CDR3 sequence: CASSQVQPGEQYF.

V is TRBV6-2 or TRBV6-3 and J is TRBJ1-6. The V gene's germline CDR1 is MNHEY and CDR2 SVGEGT. This CDR3 is built from 15 residues. The CDR3 sequence is CASSYYLGPAFILHF.

The chain employs TRBV5-4 and TRBJ1-5; TCRdb's D gene call, TRBD1, goes unchecked for lack of DNA. This CDR3 is built from 16 residues. Germline V CDR1 and CDR2: SGHNT, YYREEE (reference sequence). CDR3 protein: CASSLFAGQGGQPQHF.

This chain uses TRBV9 with TRBJ2-1; TCRdb's D gene call, TRBD2, goes unchecked for lack of DNA. The CDR3 has 15 amino acids. Germline values: CDR1 SGDLS, CDR2 YYNGEE. CDR3 protein: CASSPTSVPYNEQFF.

The gene calls are TRBV6-5 and TRBJ1-1. CDR3 size: 15 residues. Germline V gives CDR1 MNHEY, CDR2 SVGAGI. The CDR3 spells CASSLQETPGTEVFF.

The rearrangement joins TRBV11-2 to TRBJ2-1; TCRdb lists TRBD2, though no DNA is available to test this call. The CDR3 consists of 16 residues. Germline CDR1 and CDR2: SGHAT and FQNNGV. The CDR3 spells CASSLGQASGVDEQFF.

The V call is TRBV11-2, the J call TRBJ2-5; TCRdb outputs TRBD1, but without DNA this stays unchecked. The CDR3 is made up of 20 amino acids. Germline assignment: CDR1 SGHAT and CDR2 FQNNGV. CDR3 loop: CASRGKPGQGFRGTQETQYF.

The genes are TRBV29-1 and TRBJ2-1. CDR3 length: 13 residues. The germline gives CDR1 SQVTM, CDR2 ANQGSEA. The CDR3 is CSVDPTAVDEQFF.

V and J are TRBV12-3 or TRBV12-4 and TRBJ1-3; without DNA, the TCRdb call of TRBD1 cannot be checked. The length of the CDR3 is 13 residues. CDR3 sequence: CASTQTVRNTIYF.

The chain joins TRBV10-3 to TRBJ2-5. This CDR3 has 16 residues. Germline V gives CDR1 ENHRY, CDR2 SYGVKD. CDR3 in amino acids: CAISDPVFQSQETQYF.

J is TRBJ2-5 and V is TRBV20-1; the D gene TCRdb calls, TRBD2, cannot be checked with no DNA. Per the germline V gene, CDR1 is DFQATT and CDR2 is SNEGSKA (reference sequence). CDR3 size: 17 residues. CDR3 residues: CSAPLGVRGGFQETQYF.

The V gene is TRBV5-1, the J gene TRBJ2-3; TCRdb picks TRBD2, but there is no DNA to check that call. Germline V CDR1 and CDR2: SGHRS, YFSETQ. This CDR3 region has 15 residues. The CDR3 sequence is CASSPGLAARDTQYF.

V gene TRBV27 combines with J gene TRBJ2-1; TCRdb selects TRBD2, and the lack of DNA leaves this call unchecked. Germline V gene sequence: CDR1 MNHEY, CDR2 SMNVEV (reference sequence). The CDR3 spans 19 residues. The CDR3 loop is CASSRTIQGLAGRMNEQFF.

The chain links TRBV4-3 to TRBJ2-7; absent DNA, TCRdb's TRBD1 call cannot be checked. Germline V gene lookup returns CDR1 LGHNA and CDR2 YSLEER. The CDR3 is 17 residues long. CDR3 in amino acids: CASSQESSQRPRDEQYF.

The chain links TRBV5-1 to TRBJ2-7. CDR3 length equals 13 residues. CDR1 is SGHRS and CDR2 is YFSETQ in the germline V gene. CDR3 residues: CASSSDNSYEQYF.

The chain combines TRBV28 with TRBJ2-7; the TRBD1 assignment by TCRdb is unverifiable without DNA. From germline, CDR1 is MDHEN and CDR2 SYDVKM. The CDR3 spans 16 residues. CDR3 protein: CASSSLQRQGNYEQYF.

The chain carries TRBV29-1 and TRBJ2-1. Germline CDR1 SQVTM, CDR2 ANQGSEA. The CDR3 covers 12 residues. The CDR3 region is CSVERPYNEQFF.

V is TRBV28 and J is TRBJ2-7; the TCRdb call, TRBD1, lacks DNA for checking. CDR1 and CDR2 from the germline V gene are MDHEN and SYDVKM. CDR3 length: 14 residues. This chain's CDR3 is CASSFRDRGGEQYF. Drawing the rest from reference TRBV28 and TRBJ2-7, the complete variable domain is DVKVTQSSRYLVKRTGEKVFLECVQDMDHENMFWYRQDPGLGLRLIYFSYDVKMKEKGDIPEGYSVSREKKERFSLILESASTNQTSMYLCASSFRDRGGEQYFGPGTRLTVT.

The rearrangement joins TRBV9 to TRBJ1-2; TCRdb designates TRBD1, a call that cannot be tested without DNA. The CDR3 totals 15 residues. CDR1 is SGDLS, CDR2 YYNGEE, per germline. CDR3 region: CASSFKGQGFSGYTF.